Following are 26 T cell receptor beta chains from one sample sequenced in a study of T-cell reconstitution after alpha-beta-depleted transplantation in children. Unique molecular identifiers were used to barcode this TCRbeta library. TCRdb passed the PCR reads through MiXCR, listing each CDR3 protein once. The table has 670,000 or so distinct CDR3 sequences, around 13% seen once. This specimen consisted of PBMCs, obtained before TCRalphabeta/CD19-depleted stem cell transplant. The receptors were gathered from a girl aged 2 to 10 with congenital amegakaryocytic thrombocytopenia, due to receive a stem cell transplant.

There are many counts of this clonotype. CDR3: CASSLDLAGFSYNEQFF. Here the CDR3 DNA reads TGCGCCAGCAGCTTGGATCTAGCGGGTTTTTCCTACAATGAGCAGTTCTTC. The rearrangement uses TRBV5-1 and TRBJ2-1; 8 positions agree with TRBD2. Germline V gene lookup returns CDR1 SGHRS and CDR2 YFSETQ. The J segment lost 1 base and the V segment lost 0 bases, leaving 6 bases of the junction unmatched. The CDR3 length is 17 residues. Variable domain in full (rest from reference TRBV5-1 and TRBJ2-1): KAGVTQTPRYLIKTRGQQVTLSCSPISGHRSVSWYQQTPGQGLQFLFEYFSETQRNKGNFPGRFSGRQFSNSRSEMNVSTLELGDSALYLCASSLDLAGFSYNEQFFGPGTRLTVL.

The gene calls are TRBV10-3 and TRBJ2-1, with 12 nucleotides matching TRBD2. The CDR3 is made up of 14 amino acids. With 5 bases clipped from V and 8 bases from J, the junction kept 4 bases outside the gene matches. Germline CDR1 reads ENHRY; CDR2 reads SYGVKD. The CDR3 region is CAISPSGRVDEQFF. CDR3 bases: TGTGCCATCAGTCCTAGCGGGAGGGTAGATGAGCAGTTCTTC.

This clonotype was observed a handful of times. DNA for the CDR3: TGTGCCAGCAGTTTAGGCCACCCGTTCGGGACTAGCGGGACGGAGACCCAGTACTTC. Translated, it gives CASSLGHPFGTSGTETQYF. The rearrangement uses TRBV12-3 or TRBV12-4 and TRBJ2-5; TRBD2 aligns across 13 bases. The CDR3 contains 19 residues. V shed 1 base and J 5 bases; nucleotides not matched to a gene: 13.

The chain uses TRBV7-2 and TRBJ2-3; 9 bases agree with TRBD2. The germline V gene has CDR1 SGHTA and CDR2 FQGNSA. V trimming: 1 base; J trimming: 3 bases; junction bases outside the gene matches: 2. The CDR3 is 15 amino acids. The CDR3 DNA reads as TGTGCCAGCAGCTTAGGTGGACTAGCGACAGATACGCAGTATTTT. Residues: CASSLGGLATDTQYF.

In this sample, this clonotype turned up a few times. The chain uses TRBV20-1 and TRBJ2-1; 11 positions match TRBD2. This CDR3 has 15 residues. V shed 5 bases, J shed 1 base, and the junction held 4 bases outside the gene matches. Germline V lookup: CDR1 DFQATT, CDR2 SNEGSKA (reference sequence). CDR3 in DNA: TGCAGTGCTTTAGCGGGAGGGCCTTCCTACAATGAGCAGTTCTTC. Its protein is CSALAGGPSYNEQFF.

In DNA form, the CDR3 reads TGTGCCAGCAGTGCGACTAGCGGGAGTTTGCGAAAGTACTTC. This codes for CASSATSGSLRKYF. The rearrangement links TRBV2 to TRBJ2-7, with 12 bases fitting TRBD2. The CDR3 covers 14 residues. CDR1 SNHLY and CDR2 FYNNEI come from the germline V gene. After removal of 4 bases from V and 11 bases from J, the junction contained 9 bases not matched to a gene.

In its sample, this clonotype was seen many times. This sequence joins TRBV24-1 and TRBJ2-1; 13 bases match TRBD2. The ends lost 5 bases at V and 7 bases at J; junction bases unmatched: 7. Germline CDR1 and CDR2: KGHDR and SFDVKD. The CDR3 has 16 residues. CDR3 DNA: TGTGCCACCAGTGGAGAGGGACTAGCGGGAAAGAATGAGCAGTTCTTC. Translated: CATSGEGLAGKNEQFF.

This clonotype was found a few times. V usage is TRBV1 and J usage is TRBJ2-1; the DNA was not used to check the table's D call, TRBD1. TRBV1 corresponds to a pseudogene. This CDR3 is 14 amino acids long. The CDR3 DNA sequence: TGCACCAGCAGCCGCAGACAGGGGGCAAATGAGCAGTTCTTC. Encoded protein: CTSSRRQGANEQFF.

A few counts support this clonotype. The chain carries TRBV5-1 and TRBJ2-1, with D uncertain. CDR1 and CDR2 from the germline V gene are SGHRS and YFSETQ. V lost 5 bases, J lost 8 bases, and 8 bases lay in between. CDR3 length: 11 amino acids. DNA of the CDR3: TGCGCCAGCAGGGAGTTAGATGAGCAGTTCTTC. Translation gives CASRELDEQFF. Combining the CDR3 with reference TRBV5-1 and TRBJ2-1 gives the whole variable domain KAGVTQTPRYLIKTRGQQVTLSCSPISGHRSVSWYQQTPGQGLQFLFEYFSETQRNKGNFPGRFSGRQFSNSRSEMNVSTLELGDSALYLCASRELDEQFFGPGTRLTVL.

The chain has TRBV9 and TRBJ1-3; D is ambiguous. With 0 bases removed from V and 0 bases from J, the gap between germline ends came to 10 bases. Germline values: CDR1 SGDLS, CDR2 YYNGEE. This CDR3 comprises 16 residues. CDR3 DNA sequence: TGTGCCAGCAGCGTAGGAAACAGCCGCTCTGGAAACACCATATATTTT. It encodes CASSVGNSRSGNTIYF.

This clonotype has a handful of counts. As DNA, the CDR3 is TGCAGTGCTAGATCACTAGCGGGAGTTCGCGGGCAAGAGACCCAGTACTTC. Protein: CSARSLAGVRGQETQYF. The V gene is TRBV20-1, the J gene TRBJ2-5; 11 nucleotides align to TRBD2. Losses at the gene ends were 2 bases for V and 2 bases for J; bases not matched to a gene: 10. CDR3 size: 17 residues. Germline lookup yields CDR1 DFQATT and CDR2 SNEGSKA (reference sequence).

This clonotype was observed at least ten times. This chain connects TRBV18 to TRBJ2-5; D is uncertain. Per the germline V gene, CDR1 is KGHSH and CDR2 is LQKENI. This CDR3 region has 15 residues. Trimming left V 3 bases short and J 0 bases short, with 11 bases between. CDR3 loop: CASSPISRDQETQYF. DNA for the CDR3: TGTGCCAGCTCACCTATCTCACGGGACCAAGAGACCCAGTACTTC. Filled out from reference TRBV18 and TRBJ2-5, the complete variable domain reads NAGVMQNPRHLVRRRGQEARLRCSPMKGHSHVYWYRQLPEEGLKFMVYLQKENIIDESGMPKERFSAEFPKEGPSILRIQQVVRGDSAAYFCASSPISRDQETQYFGPGTRLLVL.

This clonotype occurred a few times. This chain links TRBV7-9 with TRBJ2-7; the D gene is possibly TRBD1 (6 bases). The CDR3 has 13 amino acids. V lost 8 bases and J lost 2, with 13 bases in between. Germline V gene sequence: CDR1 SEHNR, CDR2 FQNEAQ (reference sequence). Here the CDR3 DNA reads TGTGCCAGCTCACAGGGTAACACCTACGAGCAGTACTTC. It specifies CASSQGNTYEQYF.

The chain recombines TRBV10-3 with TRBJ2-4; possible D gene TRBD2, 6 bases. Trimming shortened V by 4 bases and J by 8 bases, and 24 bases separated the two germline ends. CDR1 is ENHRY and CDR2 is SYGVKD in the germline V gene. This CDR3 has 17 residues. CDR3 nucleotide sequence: TGTGCCATCAGTGCCATATTAAGACAGTCAACGGGAGACATTCAGTACTTC. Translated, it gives CAISAILRQSTGDIQYF.

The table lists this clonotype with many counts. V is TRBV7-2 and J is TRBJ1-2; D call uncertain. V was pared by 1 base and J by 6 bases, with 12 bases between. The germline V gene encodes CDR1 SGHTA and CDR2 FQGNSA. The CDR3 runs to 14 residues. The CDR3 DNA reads TGTGCCAGCAGCTTAGGTGGCGGGAGGGATGGCTACACCTTC. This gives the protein CASSLGGGRDGYTF.

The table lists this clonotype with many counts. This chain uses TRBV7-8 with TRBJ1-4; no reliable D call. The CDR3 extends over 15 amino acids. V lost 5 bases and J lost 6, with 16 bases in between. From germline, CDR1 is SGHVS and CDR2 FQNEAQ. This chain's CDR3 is CASSPAGFSDEKLFF. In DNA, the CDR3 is TGTGCCAGCAGCCCGGCCGGGTTTTCGGATGAAAAACTGTTTTTT.

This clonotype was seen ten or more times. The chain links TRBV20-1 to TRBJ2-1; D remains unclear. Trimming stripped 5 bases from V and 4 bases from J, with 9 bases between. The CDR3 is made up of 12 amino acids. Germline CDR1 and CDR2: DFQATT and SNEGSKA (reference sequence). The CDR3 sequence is CSALSRYNEQFF. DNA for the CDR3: TGCAGTGCTCTGTCGAGGTACAATGAGCAGTTCTTC.

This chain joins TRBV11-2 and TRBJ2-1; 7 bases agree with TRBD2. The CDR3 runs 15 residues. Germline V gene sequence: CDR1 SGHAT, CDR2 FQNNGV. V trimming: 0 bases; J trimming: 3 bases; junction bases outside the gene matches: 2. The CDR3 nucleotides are TGTGCCAGCAGCTTAGAAAGGACTAGCTACAATGAGCAGTTCTTC. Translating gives CASSLERTSYNEQFF.

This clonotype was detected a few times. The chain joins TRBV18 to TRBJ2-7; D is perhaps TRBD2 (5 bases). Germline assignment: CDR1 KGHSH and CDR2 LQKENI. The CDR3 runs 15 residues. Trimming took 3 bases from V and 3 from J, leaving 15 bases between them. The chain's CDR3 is CASSPESGKFYEQYF. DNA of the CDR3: TGTGCCAGCTCACCGGAAAGCGGTAAATTCTACGAGCAGTACTTC. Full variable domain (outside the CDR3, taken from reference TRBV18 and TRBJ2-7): NAGVMQNPRHLVRRRGQEARLRCSPMKGHSHVYWYRQLPEEGLKFMVYLQKENIIDESGMPKERFSAEFPKEGPSILRIQQVVRGDSAAYFCASSPESGKFYEQYFGPGTRLTVT.

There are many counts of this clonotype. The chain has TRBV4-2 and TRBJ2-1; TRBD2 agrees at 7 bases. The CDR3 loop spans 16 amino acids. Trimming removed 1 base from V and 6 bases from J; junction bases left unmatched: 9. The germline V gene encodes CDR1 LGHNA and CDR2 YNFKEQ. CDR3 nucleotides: TGTGCCAGCAGCCAAGGTACGGCGGGAGATTCCAATGAGCAGTTCTTC. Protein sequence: CASSQGTAGDSNEQFF.

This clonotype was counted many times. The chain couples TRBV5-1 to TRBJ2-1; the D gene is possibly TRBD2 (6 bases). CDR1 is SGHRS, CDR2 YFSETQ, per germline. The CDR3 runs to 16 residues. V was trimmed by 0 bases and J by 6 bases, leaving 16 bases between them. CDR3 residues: CASSLGTGSRINEQFF. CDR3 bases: TGCGCCAGCAGCTTGGGGACCGGGAGCAGAATCAATGAGCAGTTCTTC.

As DNA, the CDR3 is TGTGCCAGCTCCTCGCTGCACCGGATCTCTGGGGCCAACGTCCTGACTTTC. Protein sequence: CASSSLHRISGANVLTF. This chain uses TRBV21-1 with TRBJ2-6. TRBV21-1 represents a pseudogene. The CDR3 sequence is 17 residues long.

This chain's CDR3 is CASRVLAGVLSGKNIQYF. In DNA form, the CDR3 reads TGTGCCAGCAGGGTTCTAGCGGGAGTACTTAGTGGCAAAAACATTCAGTACTTC. The chain has TRBV11-1 and TRBJ2-4, with 10 bases aligning to TRBD2. Per the germline V gene, CDR1 is SGHAT and CDR2 is FQDESV (reference sequence). With 6 bases clipped from V and 3 bases from J, the junction kept 14 bases outside the gene matches. This CDR3 has 18 amino acids.

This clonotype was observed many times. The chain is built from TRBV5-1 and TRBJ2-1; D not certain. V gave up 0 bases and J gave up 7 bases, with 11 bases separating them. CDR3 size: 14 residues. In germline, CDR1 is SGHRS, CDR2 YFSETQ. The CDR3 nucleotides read TGCGCCAGCAGCTTGGGTTCGGCGTCGAATGAGCAGTTCTTC. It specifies CASSLGSASNEQFF.

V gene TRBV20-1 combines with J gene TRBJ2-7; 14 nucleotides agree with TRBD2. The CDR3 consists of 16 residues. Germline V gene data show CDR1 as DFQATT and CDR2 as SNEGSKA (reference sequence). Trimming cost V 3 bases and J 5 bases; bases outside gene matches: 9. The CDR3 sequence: CSARPGLAGVENEQYF. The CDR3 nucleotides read TGCAGTGCTAGGCCGGGACTAGCGGGAGTAGAGAACGAGCAGTACTTC.

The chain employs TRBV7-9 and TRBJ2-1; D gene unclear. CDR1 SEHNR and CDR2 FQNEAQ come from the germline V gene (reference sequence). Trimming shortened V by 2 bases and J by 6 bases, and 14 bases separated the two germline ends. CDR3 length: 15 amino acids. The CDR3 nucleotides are TGTGCCAGCAGCTTACGTGCGGCGTCCCGCAATGAGCAGTTCTTC. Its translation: CASSLRAASRNEQFF.